This TCR beta chain derives from a study of blood T cells in healthy people across ages. General study points: Per million T cells, the diversity of TCR beta decreased roughly linearly as age advanced. No one knew whether donors had CMV, which possibly confounded expanded clonotype changes. From one million sequenced T cells, diversity estimates were lower bounds.

Then a second PCR, running roughly 7 to 11 cycles, was carried out with a sample-barcoded 5' primer and a J-beta primer mix. TCRdb re-derived calls from the 5' RACE reads in MiXCR, one entry per CDR3 protein. The sample holds roughly 900,000 distinct CDR3 sequences, under 30% seen once. Notes on this clonotype: The antigen remains unidentified.

CDR1 and CDR2 (germline): DFQATT, SNEGSKA (reference sequence). V lost 3 bases to trimming and J lost 4 bases, with 15 bases between them. The CDR3 sequence is 15 residues long. The TCR comes from a woman of 80 years or more in good health. The chain recombines TRBV20-1 with TRBJ1-4; perhaps TRBD1 as D (5 bases). Source material: blood. CDR3 amino acids: CSASASGTDNEKLFF. The CDR3 DNA is TGCAGTGCTAGCGCATCCGGGACGGATAATGAAAAACTGTTTTTT.